The 14 T cell receptor beta chains below all came from one sample that was sequenced in a study of graft-versus-host responses after intestinal transplantation. Which antigens these TCRs recognize remains unknown. Profiled with immunoSEQ multiplex PCR; TCRdb holds only in-frame clones, not every one. The table shows roughly 75,000 clones, with 91% occurring only once. The sample here was unstimulated CD4+ T cells sorted from spleen or lymph node cells, taken before intestinal transplant. Source of these receptors: a human donor who received an intestinal transplant.

The chain joins TRBV6-1 to TRBJ1-6, with 9 positions matching TRBD1. The V segment lost 6 bases and the J segment 6 bases; nucleotides outside the gene matches: 6. From germline, CDR1 is MNHNS and CDR2 SASEGT. This CDR3 contains 15 residues. The CDR3 bases are TGTGCCAGCAGAAGACAGGGGGAAGGTAATTCACCCCTCCACTTT. This gives the protein CASRRQGEGNSPLHF.

The rearrangement links TRBV4-3 to TRBJ2-7; D possibly corresponds to TRBD2 (5 bases). Trimming removed 0 bases at V and 3 bases at J, with 12 bases between. The CDR3 has 15 amino acids. Germline V gene sequence: CDR1 LGHNA, CDR2 YSLEER. CDR3 in amino acids: CASSQDEGWRYEQYF. CDR3 nucleotide sequence: TGCGCCAGCAGCCAAGATGAGGGATGGCGCTACGAGCAGTACTTC.

The rearrangement uses TRBV5-1 and TRBJ2-2; 9 nucleotides match TRBD2. CDR1 SGHRS and CDR2 YFSETQ come from the germline V gene. After removal of 5 bases from V and 6 bases from J, the junction contained 5 bases not matched to a gene. This CDR3 region has 14 residues. This chain's CDR3 is CASRPGLAPGELFF. CDR3 in DNA: TGCGCCAGCAGACCGGGACTAGCCCCCGGGGAGCTGTTTTTT.

This chain connects TRBV6-5 to TRBJ2-1; 7 positions match TRBD1. Germline-derived CDR1 and CDR2 are MNHEY and SVGAGI. V gave up 5 bases and J gave up 4 bases; unmatched junction bases: 2. The CDR3 covers 13 residues. Written as DNA, the CDR3 is TGTGCCAGCAGTAAACAGGGGTACAATGAGCAGTTCTTC. The encoded protein is CASSKQGYNEQFF.

The rearrangement links TRBV7-2 to TRBJ1-5; D might be TRBD1 (6 bases). V lost 2 bases and J lost 4, with 15 bases in between. The V gene's germline CDR1 is SGHTA and CDR2 FQGNSA. The CDR3 spans 16 residues. CDR3: CASSLSSAGVNQPQHF. CDR3 sequence (DNA): TGTGCCAGCAGCTTAAGTTCGGCAGGGGTTAATCAGCCCCAGCATTTT.

This clone appeared a single time. V is TRBV5-1 and J is TRBJ2-7, with D maybe TRBD2 (5 bases). In germline, CDR1 is SGHRS, CDR2 YFSETQ. The length of the CDR3 is 14 residues. V dropped 3 bases and J dropped 2 bases, with 12 bases sitting between them. The CDR3 reads CASSSRGFTYEQYF. The CDR3, as DNA: TGCGCCAGCAGCTCGCGAGGGTTCACCTACGAGCAGTACTTC. Variable domain in full (rest from reference TRBV5-1 and TRBJ2-7): KAGVTQTPRYLIKTRGQQVTLSCSPISGHRSVSWYQQTPGQGLQFLFEYFSETQRNKGNFPGRFSGRQFSNSRSEMNVSTLELGDSALYLCASSSRGFTYEQYFGPGTRLTVT.

The V call is TRBV10-1, the J call TRBJ1-1; D possibly corresponds to TRBD1 (5 bases). V dropped 4 bases and J dropped 0 bases, with 6 bases sitting between them. The CDR3 consists of 13 residues. Germline V gene lookup returns CDR1 WNHNN and CDR2 SYGVQD (reference sequence). This CDR3 reads CASSAGMNTEAFF. CDR3 bases: TGCGCCAGCAGTGCAGGGATGAACACTGAAGCTTTCTTT.

The chain joins TRBV18 to TRBJ2-3; maybe TRBD2 (6 bases). The germline CDR1 and CDR2 sequences are KGHSH and LQKENI. The CDR3 consists of 15 residues. V dropped 6 bases and J dropped 3 bases, with 16 bases sitting between them. CDR3 residues: CASSPVAVITDTQYF. DNA of the CDR3: TGTGCCAGCTCCCCCGTAGCGGTGATTACAGATACGCAGTATTTT. The whole variable domain, remainder taken from reference TRBV18 and TRBJ2-3, is NAGVMQNPRHLVRRRGQEARLRCSPMKGHSHVYWYRQLPEEGLKFMVYLQKENIIDESGMPKERFSAEFPKEGPSILRIQQVVRGDSAAYFCASSPVAVITDTQYFGPGTRLTVL.

The chain combines TRBV7-9 with TRBJ2-5, with D uncertain. Germline-derived CDR1 and CDR2 are SEHNR and FQNEAQ (reference sequence). The germline V and J ends were trimmed by 5 bases and 3 bases, with 13 bases remaining between them. The CDR3 has 14 residues. The CDR3 nucleotides are TGTGCCAGCAGCCCCGGAGTGGCCGAAGAGACCCAGTACTTC. This codes for CASSPGVAEETQYF.

The chain combines TRBV7-6 with TRBJ1-1; 7 bases match TRBD1. V shed 3 bases, J shed 1 base, and the junction held 8 bases outside the gene matches. Looked up from germline, CDR1 is SGHVS and CDR2 is FNYEAQ. CDR3 size: 16 residues. This CDR3 is CASSFRTGVGNTEAFF. The CDR3 bases are TGTGCCAGCAGCTTCAGAACAGGGGTGGGGAACACTGAAGCTTTCTTT.

The chain uses TRBV19 and TRBJ2-2; 11 nucleotides line up with TRBD2. V lost 9 bases and J lost 6; bases outside the gene matches: 6. The CDR3 consists of 14 residues. CDR1 and CDR2 (germline): LNHDA, SQIVND (reference sequence). This chain's CDR3 is CASLAGGFPGELFF. As DNA, the CDR3 is TGTGCCAGCCTAGCGGGGGGTTTTCCCGGGGAGCTGTTTTTT.

The chain has TRBV4-3 and TRBJ2-1; D is ambiguous. V lost 1 base and J lost 3, with 7 bases in between. CDR3 size: 14 residues. Looked up from germline, CDR1 is LGHNA and CDR2 is YSLEER. DNA of the CDR3: TGCGCCAGCAGCCAAGGGGCAAGCTACAATGAGCAGTTCTTC. Translated, it gives CASSQGASYNEQFF.

V and J are TRBV7-6 and TRBJ1-2, with D uncertain. The CDR3 runs 13 residues. Germline CDR1 and CDR2: SGHVS and FNYEAQ. With 5 bases removed from V and 0 bases from J, the gap between germline ends came to 7 bases. The CDR3 here is CASSLSTNYGYTF. DNA of the CDR3: TGTGCCAGCAGCCTCAGTACTAACTATGGCTACACCTTC.

The chain couples TRBV7-2 to TRBJ1-1, with D maybe TRBD1 (5 bases). The CDR3 runs 13 residues. Trimming took 1 base from V and 10 from J, leaving 13 bases between them. CDR1 is SGHTA and CDR2 is FQGNSA in the germline V gene. The CDR3 loop reads CASSLGLGPGAFF. DNA for the CDR3: TGTGCCAGCAGCTTAGGGTTGGGGCCGGGAGCTTTCTTT.